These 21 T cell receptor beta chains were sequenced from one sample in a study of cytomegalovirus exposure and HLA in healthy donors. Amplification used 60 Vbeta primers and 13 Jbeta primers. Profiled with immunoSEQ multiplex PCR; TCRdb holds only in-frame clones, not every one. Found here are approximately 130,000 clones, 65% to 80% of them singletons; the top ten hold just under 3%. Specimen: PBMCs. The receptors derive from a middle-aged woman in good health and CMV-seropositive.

The CDR3 sequence: CASSLDSYNEQFF. The CDR3, as DNA: TGTGCCAGCAGCCTAGACTCATACAATGAGCAGTTCTTC. The chain combines TRBV7-8 with TRBJ2-1; D not resolved. This CDR3 has 13 residues. Germline V gene lookup returns CDR1 SGHVS and CDR2 FQNEAQ. V shed 5 bases and J shed 4 bases, with 9 bases lying between them. Filled out from reference TRBV7-8 and TRBJ2-1, the complete variable domain reads GAGVSQSPRYKVAKRGQDVALRCDPISGHVSLFWYQQALGQGPEFLTYFQNEAQLDKSGLPSDRFFAERPEGSVSTLKIQRTQQEDSAVYLCASSLDSYNEQFFGPGTRLTVL.

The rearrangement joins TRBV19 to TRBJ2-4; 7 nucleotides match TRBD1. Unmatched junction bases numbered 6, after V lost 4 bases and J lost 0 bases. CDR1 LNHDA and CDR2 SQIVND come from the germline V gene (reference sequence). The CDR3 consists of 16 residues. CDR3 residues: CASSTGTVLAKNIQYF. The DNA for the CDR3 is TGTGCCAGTAGTACAGGGACAGTCCTAGCCAAAAACATTCAGTACTTC.

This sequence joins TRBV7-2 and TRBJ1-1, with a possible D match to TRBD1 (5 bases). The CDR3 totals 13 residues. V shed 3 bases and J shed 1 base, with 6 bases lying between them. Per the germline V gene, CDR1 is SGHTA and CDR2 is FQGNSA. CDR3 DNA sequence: TGTGCCAGCAGCTTCACAGGGAACACTGAAGCTTTCTTT. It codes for CASSFTGNTEAFF.

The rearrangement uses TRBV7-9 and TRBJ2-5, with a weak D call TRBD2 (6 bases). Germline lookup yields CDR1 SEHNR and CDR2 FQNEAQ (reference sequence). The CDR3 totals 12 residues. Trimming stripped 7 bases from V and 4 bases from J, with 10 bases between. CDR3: CASTVGGETQYF. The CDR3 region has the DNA TGTGCCAGCACTGTGGGGGGAGAGACCCAGTACTTC.

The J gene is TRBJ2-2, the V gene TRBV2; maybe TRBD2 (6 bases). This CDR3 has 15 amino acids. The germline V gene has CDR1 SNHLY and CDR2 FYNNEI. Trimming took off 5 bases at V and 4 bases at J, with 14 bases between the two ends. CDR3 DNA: TGTGCCAGCAGTAACCTGGGGGGTAGCACCGGGGAGCTGTTTTTT. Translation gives CASSNLGGSTGELFF.

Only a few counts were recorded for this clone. In DNA, the CDR3 is TGTGCCAGTAGTGTCGACTTTTCTGGAAACACCATATATTTT. Its translation is CASSVDFSGNTIYF. The gene calls are TRBV19 and TRBJ1-3; D remains ambiguous. Trimming took off 5 bases at V and 1 base at J, with 9 bases between the two ends. Germline CDR1 is LNHDA and CDR2 is SQIVND (reference sequence). The CDR3 sequence is 14 residues long.

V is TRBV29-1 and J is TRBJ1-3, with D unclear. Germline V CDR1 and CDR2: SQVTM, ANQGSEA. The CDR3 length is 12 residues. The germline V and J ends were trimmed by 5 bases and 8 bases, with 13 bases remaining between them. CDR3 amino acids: CSVITGEDTIYF. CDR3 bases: TGCAGCGTTATTACTGGAGAGGACACCATATATTTT.

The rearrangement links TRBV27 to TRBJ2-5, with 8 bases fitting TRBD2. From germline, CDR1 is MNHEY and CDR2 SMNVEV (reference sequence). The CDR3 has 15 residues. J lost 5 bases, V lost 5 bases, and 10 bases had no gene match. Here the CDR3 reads CASSLMPGLAETQYF. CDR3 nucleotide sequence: TGTGCCAGCAGTCTAATGCCCGGACTAGCCGAGACCCAGTACTTC.

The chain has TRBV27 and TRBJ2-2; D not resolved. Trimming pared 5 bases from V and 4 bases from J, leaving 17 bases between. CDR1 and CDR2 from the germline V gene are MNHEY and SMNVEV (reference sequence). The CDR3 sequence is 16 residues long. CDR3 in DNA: TGTGCCAGCAGTAGTTCCCCAAGCGTCTCCACCGGGGAGCTGTTTTTT. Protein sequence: CASSSSPSVSTGELFF.

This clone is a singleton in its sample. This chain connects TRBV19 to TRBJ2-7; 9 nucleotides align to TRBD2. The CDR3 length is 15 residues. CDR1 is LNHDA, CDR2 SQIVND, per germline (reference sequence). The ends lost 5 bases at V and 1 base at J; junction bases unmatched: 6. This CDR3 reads CASSLRLAESYEQYF. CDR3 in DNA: TGTGCCAGTAGTCTAAGACTAGCGGAGTCCTACGAGCAGTACTTC.

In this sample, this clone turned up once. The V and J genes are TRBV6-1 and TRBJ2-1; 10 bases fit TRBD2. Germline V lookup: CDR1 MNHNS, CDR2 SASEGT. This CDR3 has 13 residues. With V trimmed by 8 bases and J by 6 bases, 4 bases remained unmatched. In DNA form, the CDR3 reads TGTGCCAGCGAGCCTAGCGGGAGCAATGAGCAGTTCTTC. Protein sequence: CASEPSGSNEQFF.

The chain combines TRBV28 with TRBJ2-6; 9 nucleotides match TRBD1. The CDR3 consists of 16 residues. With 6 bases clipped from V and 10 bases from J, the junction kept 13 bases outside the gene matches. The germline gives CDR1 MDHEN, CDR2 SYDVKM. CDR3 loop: CASRGGQGVTLNVLTF. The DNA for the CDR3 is TGTGCCAGCAGGGGGGGACAGGGTGTTACTCTAAACGTCCTGACTTTC.

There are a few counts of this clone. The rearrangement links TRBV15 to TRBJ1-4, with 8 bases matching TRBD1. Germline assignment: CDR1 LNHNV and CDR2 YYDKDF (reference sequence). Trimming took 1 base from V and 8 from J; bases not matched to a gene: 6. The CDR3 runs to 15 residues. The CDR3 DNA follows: TGTGCCACCAGCAGAGCACAGGGGGTAATCGAAAAACTGTTTTTT. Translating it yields CATSRAQGVIEKLFF.

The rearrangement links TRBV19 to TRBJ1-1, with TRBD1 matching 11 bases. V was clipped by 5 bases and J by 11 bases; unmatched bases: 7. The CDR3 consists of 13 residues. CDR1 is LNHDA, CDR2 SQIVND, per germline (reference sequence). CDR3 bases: TGTGCCAGTAGTTCCGGGACAGGGGGGTCGGCTTTCTTT. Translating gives CASSSGTGGSAFF.

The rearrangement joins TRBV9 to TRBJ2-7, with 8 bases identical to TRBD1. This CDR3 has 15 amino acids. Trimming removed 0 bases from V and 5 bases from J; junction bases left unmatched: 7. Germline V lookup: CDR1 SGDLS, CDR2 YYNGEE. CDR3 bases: TGTGCCAGCAGCGTAGAGGGCAGGGGGCAACACGAGCAGTACTTC. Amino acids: CASSVEGRGQHEQYF.

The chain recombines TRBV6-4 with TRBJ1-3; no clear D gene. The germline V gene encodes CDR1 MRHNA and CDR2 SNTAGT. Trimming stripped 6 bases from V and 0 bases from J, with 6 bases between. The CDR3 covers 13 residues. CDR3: CASRFGSGNTIYF. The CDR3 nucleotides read TGTGCCAGCAGATTCGGCTCTGGAAACACCATATATTTT.

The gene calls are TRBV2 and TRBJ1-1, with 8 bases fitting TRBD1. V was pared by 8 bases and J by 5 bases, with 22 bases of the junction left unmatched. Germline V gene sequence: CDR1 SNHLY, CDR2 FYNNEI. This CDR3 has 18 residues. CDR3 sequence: CASRSLPGQDFSGTEAFF. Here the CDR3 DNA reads TGTGCCAGCCGGAGTCTTCCGGGACAGGATTTCTCGGGGACTGAAGCTTTCTTT.

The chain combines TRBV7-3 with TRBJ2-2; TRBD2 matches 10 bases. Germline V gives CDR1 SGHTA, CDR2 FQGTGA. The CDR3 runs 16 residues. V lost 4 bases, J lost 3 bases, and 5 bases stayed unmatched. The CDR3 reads CASSSSGGAYTGELFF. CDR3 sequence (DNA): TGTGCCAGCAGCTCAAGCGGGGGGGCCTACACCGGGGAGCTGTTTTTT. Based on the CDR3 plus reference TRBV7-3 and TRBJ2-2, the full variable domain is GAGVSQTPSNKVTEKGKYVELRCDPISGHTALYWYRQSLGQGPEFLIYFQGTGAADDSGLPNDRFFAVRPEGSVSTLKIQRTERGDSAVYLCASSSSGGAYTGELFFGEGSRLTVL.

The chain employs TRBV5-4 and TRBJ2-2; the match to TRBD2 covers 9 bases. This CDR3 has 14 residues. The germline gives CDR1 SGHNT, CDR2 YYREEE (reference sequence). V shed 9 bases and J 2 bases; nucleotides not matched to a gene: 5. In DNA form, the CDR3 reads TGTGCCACCGGCGGGAGGGAAAACACCGGGGAGCTGTTTTTT. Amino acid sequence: CATGGRENTGELFF.

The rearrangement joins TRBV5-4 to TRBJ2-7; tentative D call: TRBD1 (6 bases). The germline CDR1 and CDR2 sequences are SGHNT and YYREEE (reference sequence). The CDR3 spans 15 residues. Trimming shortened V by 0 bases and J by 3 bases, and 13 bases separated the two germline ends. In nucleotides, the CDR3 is TGTGCCAGCAGCTTGGGGCAGGGGAATCTCTACGAGCAGTACTTC. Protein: CASSLGQGNLYEQYF. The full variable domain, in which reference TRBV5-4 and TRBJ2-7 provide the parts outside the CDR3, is ETGVTQSPTHLIKTRGQQVTLRCSSQSGHNTVSWYQQALGQGPQFIFQYYREEENGRGNFPPRFSGLQFPNYSSELNVNALELDDSALYLCASSLGQGNLYEQYFGPGTRLTVT.

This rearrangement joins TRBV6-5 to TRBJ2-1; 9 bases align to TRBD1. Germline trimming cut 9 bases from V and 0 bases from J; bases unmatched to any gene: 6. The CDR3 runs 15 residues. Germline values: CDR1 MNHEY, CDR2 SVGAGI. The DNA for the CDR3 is TGTGCCAGTCAACAGGGGGCCAGCTCCTACAATGAGCAGTTCTTC. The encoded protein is CASQQGASSYNEQFF.